This T cell receptor beta chain was captured by sequencing in a study of shared clonotypes between healthy human individuals. TCRdb keeps only in-frame clones here, not all; method: immunoSEQ multiplex PCR. The sample contains around 500,000 clones, 78% of which appear only once. Note on this clone: Its cognate antigen is unknown.

CDR3 size: 15 residues. Germline CDR1 reads GTSNPN; CDR2 reads SVGIG (reference sequence). J gave up 5 bases and V 2 bases, and 9 bases lay outside the gene matches. The donors were adults (healthy and HIV-negative) with no recent acute infections or vaccinations. For unsorted samples, genomic DNA was extracted from about 95 million PBMCs. Whole-study results and caveats: The study sampled only blood, and tissue repertoires likely differ.

This clonotype was obtained from a woman between 35 and 50 years old in good health. Some clones in this sample may be carry-over from other donors' samples. Sequenced: PBMCs. The J gene is TRBJ2-5, the V gene TRBV30; 9 bases are a match to TRBD2. The CDR3 DNA reads as TGTGCCTGGAGTTTGGGTAGCGGGAGTGGGGAGACCCAGTACTTC. Amino acid sequence: CAWSLGSGSGETQYF. Full variable domain (outside the CDR3, taken from reference TRBV30 and TRBJ2-5): SQTIHQWPATLVQPVGSPLSLECTVEGTSNPNLYWYRQAAGRGLQLLFYSVGIGQISSEVPQNLSASRPQDRQFILSSKKLLLSDSGFYLCAWSLGSGSGETQYFGPGTRLLVL.